Each of the 28 T cell receptor beta chains below was sequenced from the same sample in a study of T-cell reconstitution after alpha-beta-depleted transplantation in children. A library of TCRbeta sequences, prepared with unique molecular identifiers, was generated. TCRdb fed the PCR reads into MiXCR, producing one record per CDR3 protein. The sample consists of fewer than 1 million distinct CDR3 sequences, roughly 15% of them appearing once. Sample: PBMCs, mostly from graft donor cells, taken 360 days after TCRalphabeta/CD19-depleted stem cell transplant. Source of these receptors: a male patient between 5 and 17 years old who had a stem cell transplant for acute lymphoblastic leukemia, so the T cells may come from the graft donor.

This clonotype was seen a few times. This sequence joins TRBV7-9 and TRBJ1-1; no definite D call. This CDR3 contains 14 residues. Germline CDR1 and CDR2: SEHNR and FQNEAQ (reference sequence). Deletions cut 4 bases from V and 3 bases from J, with 12 bases between. Written as DNA, the CDR3 is TGTGCCAGCAGCTCGGGCCTGATCCACACTGAAGCTTTCTTT. Amino acids: CASSSGLIHTEAFF.

In this sample, this clonotype turned up a few times. This sequence joins TRBV9 and TRBJ2-1, with 12 bases lining up with TRBD2. There are 15 residues in the CDR3. CDR1 and CDR2 from the germline V gene are SGDLS and YYNGEE. V was clipped by 0 bases and J by 6 bases; unmatched bases: 1. Here the CDR3 DNA reads TGTGCCAGCAGCGTAGCGACTAGCGGGAGCAATGAGCAGTTCTTC. Its translation is CASSVATSGSNEQFF.

This clonotype was counted ten times or more. The genes are TRBV5-1 and TRBJ2-2, with 8 positions matching TRBD1. The germline gives CDR1 SGHRS, CDR2 YFSETQ. The trim removed 4 bases at V and 4 bases at J, leaving 6 bases unmatched. The CDR3 spans 15 residues. The CDR3 DNA follows: TGCGCCAGCAGCCCCCGACAGGGGAGCACCGGGGAGCTGTTTTTT. This gives the protein CASSPRQGSTGELFF.

This rearrangement joins TRBV7-8 to TRBJ2-1; possibly TRBD2 for D (5 bases). The germline V gene has CDR1 SGHVS and CDR2 FQNEAQ. The germline V and J ends were trimmed by 2 bases and 0 bases, with 17 bases remaining between them. The CDR3 is 18 amino acids. The CDR3 spells CASSLFARVASSYNEQFF. CDR3 nucleotides: TGTGCCAGCAGCTTATTCGCGCGGGTGGCTAGCTCCTACAATGAGCAGTTCTTC.

The chain joins TRBV4-2 to TRBJ2-2; 7 nucleotides align to TRBD1. The CDR3 covers 13 residues. Germline loops: CDR1 LGHNA, CDR2 YNFKEQ. The V segment lost 7 bases and the J segment 6 bases; nucleotides outside the gene matches: 5. The CDR3 protein is CASTRTGSGELFF. The CDR3 DNA reads as TGTGCCAGCACCCGGACAGGATCCGGGGAGCTGTTTTTT.

The chain carries TRBV5-1 and TRBJ2-7, with D perhaps TRBD2 (7 bases). The germline V and J ends were trimmed by 6 bases and 8 bases, with 21 bases remaining between them. CDR1 and CDR2 (germline): SGHRS, YFSETQ. The CDR3 totals 14 residues. DNA for the CDR3: TGCGCCAGCATGGGACAAGCGGGATTTTACAAGCAGTACTTC. Its translation: CASMGQAGFYKQYF.

The chain links TRBV20-1 to TRBJ1-2; 11 bases map to TRBD1. Unmatched junction bases numbered 6, after V lost 4 bases and J lost 5 bases. Germline V gene data show CDR1 as DFQATT and CDR2 as SNEGSKA (reference sequence). The CDR3 runs 14 residues. The CDR3 here is CSATDRGLGYGYTF. The CDR3 DNA reads as TGCAGTGCTACGGACAGGGGGCTAGGTTATGGCTACACCTTC.

This clonotype was observed a few times. The rearrangement uses TRBV5-1 and TRBJ2-1; 14 nucleotides match TRBD2. The junction had 10 bases not matched to a gene; V was cut back by 2 bases and J by 6 bases. This CDR3 region has 18 residues. CDR1 and CDR2 from the germline V gene are SGHRS and YFSETQ. This chain's CDR3 is CASSFPGLAGGKSNEQFF. Here the CDR3 DNA reads TGCGCCAGCAGCTTCCCCGGACTAGCGGGAGGAAAGAGCAATGAGCAGTTCTTC. The variable domain in full, with the rest retrieved from reference TRBV5-1 and TRBJ2-1, is KAGVTQTPRYLIKTRGQQVTLSCSPISGHRSVSWYQQTPGQGLQFLFEYFSETQRNKGNFPGRFSGRQFSNSRSEMNVSTLELGDSALYLCASSFPGLAGGKSNEQFFGPGTRLTVL.

The chain has TRBV6-1 and TRBJ2-7, with 7 nucleotides matching TRBD2. V shed 4 bases and J 0 bases; nucleotides not matched to a gene: 6. Germline CDR1 and CDR2: MNHNS and SASEGT. The CDR3 consists of 15 residues. The DNA for the CDR3 is TGTGCCAGCAGTGCCCCCAGCGGGGCCTCCTACGAGCAGTACTTC. Translated: CASSAPSGASYEQYF.

This chain joins TRBV5-1 and TRBJ1-2, with D possibly matching TRBD1 (6 bases). The V and J ends lost 5 bases and 4 bases respectively, with 12 bases between them. In germline, CDR1 is SGHRS, CDR2 YFSETQ. The CDR3 is 13 residues long. The CDR3 sequence: CASSVDSGYGYTF. For the CDR3, the DNA is TGCGCCAGCAGTGTGGACAGTGGCTATGGCTACACCTTC.

The chain carries TRBV19 and TRBJ2-1; 8 nucleotides align to TRBD1. CDR1 is LNHDA and CDR2 is SQIVND in the germline V gene (reference sequence). The ends lost 6 bases at V and 5 bases at J; junction bases unmatched: 6. The CDR3 consists of 14 residues. The CDR3 DNA follows: TGTGCCAGTAGCTGGGGACAGGCAAACAATGAGCAGTTCTTC. Translated: CASSWGQANNEQFF.

J is TRBJ2-1 and V is TRBV6-1, with TRBD2 matching over 9 bases. Germline lookup yields CDR1 MNHNS and CDR2 SASEGT. The V segment lost 8 bases and the J segment 1 base; nucleotides outside the gene matches: 9. This CDR3 is 16 amino acids long. The CDR3 DNA sequence: TGTGCCAGCTTGGCTAGCGGGGCCGTTTCCTACAATGAGCAGTTCTTC. It is translated as CASLASGAVSYNEQFF.

The chain joins TRBV4-1 to TRBJ1-5; D possibly corresponds to TRBD1 (5 bases). The germline V and J ends were trimmed by 0 bases and 4 bases, with 10 bases remaining between them. Germline V gene sequence: CDR1 MGHRA, CDR2 YSYEKL. The CDR3 is 15 residues long. CDR3 in DNA: TGCGCCAGCAGCCAAGAGGGAGGACAAAATCAGCCCCAGCATTTT. Its protein is CASSQEGGQNQPQHF.

This clonotype came up many times. The rearrangement joins TRBV18 to TRBJ1-1; 9 positions agree with TRBD1. The CDR3 is made up of 13 amino acids. In germline, CDR1 is KGHSH, CDR2 LQKENI. V lost 4 bases to trimming and J lost 4 bases; unmatched junction nucleotides: 1. The CDR3, as DNA: TGTGCCAGCTCACTGGGACAGGGCACTGAAGCTTTCTTT. It translates to CASSLGQGTEAFF.

This clonotype was counted a few times. V usage is TRBV9 and J usage is TRBJ1-5, with D possibly matching TRBD1 (5 bases). CDR1 is SGDLS, CDR2 YYNGEE, per germline. The CDR3 extends over 15 amino acids. V was clipped by 0 bases and J by 6 bases, with 13 bases between them. The CDR3 sequence: CASSVDAQGGQPQHF. CDR3 sequence (DNA): TGTGCCAGCAGCGTAGATGCGCAGGGCGGTCAGCCCCAGCATTTT.

The rearrangement links TRBV19 to TRBJ1-2; 10 positions match TRBD1. The length of the CDR3 is 14 residues. The V and J ends lost 4 bases and 7 bases, in that order; junction bases with no gene match: 6. The germline CDR1 and CDR2 sequences are LNHDA and SQIVND (reference sequence). The CDR3 region is CASSTRQGARGYTF. Written as DNA, the CDR3 is TGTGCCAGTAGTACCAGACAGGGGGCGCGTGGCTACACCTTC.

The chain has TRBV18 and TRBJ1-1, with TRBD1 identical over 10 bases. J gave up 11 bases and V 5 bases, and 11 bases lay outside the gene matches. Germline V gene sequence: CDR1 KGHSH, CDR2 LQKENI. This CDR3 has 14 residues. The CDR3 bases are TGTGCCAGCTCAGCCCAAGACAGGGGGCGACGTGCTTTCTTT. Translated, it gives CASSAQDRGRRAFF.

This clonotype turned up a few times. This sequence joins TRBV4-1 and TRBJ1-1; D gene unclear. V shed 0 bases and J shed 0 bases, with 8 bases lying between them. The CDR3 has 15 residues. Germline V gene sequence: CDR1 MGHRA, CDR2 YSYEKL. The CDR3 region is CASSQEVSMNTEAFF. DNA for the CDR3: TGCGCCAGCAGCCAAGAAGTGTCCATGAACACTGAAGCTTTCTTT.

J is TRBJ1-6 and V is TRBV27, with D tentatively TRBD1 (5 bases). CDR1 is MNHEY, CDR2 SMNVEV, per germline (reference sequence). This CDR3 comprises 16 residues. The V and J ends lost 4 bases and 11 bases respectively, with 21 bases between them. The CDR3 coding sequence is TGTGCCAGCAGTTCTCCCCTCCGGGCTCGGGGGGCACCCCTCCACTTT. Encoded protein: CASSSPLRARGAPLHF.

The chain couples TRBV7-8 to TRBJ2-4; TRBD2 matches 7 bases. Germline loops: CDR1 SGHVS, CDR2 FQNEAQ. The CDR3 spans 11 residues. V was pared by 4 bases and J by 16 bases, with 7 bases of the junction left unmatched. CDR3 DNA sequence: TGTGCCAGCAGCTGGGGGGGTCAGGCCTACTTC. This encodes CASSWGGQAYF.

The chain links TRBV9 to TRBJ1-5; D unresolved. Trimming took 0 bases from V and 7 from J, leaving 11 bases between them. The germline V gene has CDR1 SGDLS and CDR2 YYNGEE. The CDR3 runs 14 residues. The CDR3 loop reads CASSVGGSGQPQHF. In DNA form, the CDR3 reads TGTGCCAGCAGCGTAGGAGGGTCGGGCCAGCCCCAGCATTTT.

This clonotype was detected many times. V gene TRBV2 combines with J gene TRBJ1-1; the D is unclear. The CDR3 consists of 15 residues. With 1 base removed from V and 6 bases from J, the gap between germline ends came to 15 bases. CDR1 SNHLY and CDR2 FYNNEI come from the germline V gene. The CDR3, as DNA: TGTGCCAGCAGTGAAGAGGAGGATTTGGCAGCTGAAGCTTTCTTT. Translated: CASSEEEDLAAEAFF.

This clonotype has just a few counts. This chain links TRBV5-1 with TRBJ1-2, with D hard to call. The V end lost 4 bases, the J end lost 3 bases, and 16 bases lay between the germline ends. Germline CDR1 and CDR2: SGHRS and YFSETQ. CDR3 length: 15 amino acids. This CDR3 is CASSPELYYYYGYTF. The CDR3 nucleotides read TGCGCCAGCAGCCCTGAGCTGTATTACTACTATGGCTACACCTTC.

This clonotype has just a few counts. V and J are TRBV11-3 and TRBJ2-3; D remains unclear. Per the germline V gene, CDR1 is SGHNT and CDR2 is YENEEA. The V end lost 8 bases, the J end lost 6 bases, and 12 bases lay between the germline ends. This CDR3 region has 12 residues. The CDR3 DNA reads as TGTGCCAGCTCTGGTCTTTCGGATACGCAGTATTTT. Its protein is CASSGLSDTQYF.

This clonotype has a handful of counts. The CDR3 spells CASSSGGRLSYNEQFF. For the CDR3, the DNA is TGTGCCAGCAGTTCGGGGGGCCGGCTGTCCTACAATGAGCAGTTCTTC. The chain has TRBV6-2 or TRBV6-3 and TRBJ2-1, with a tentative D call TRBD2 (7 bases). CDR1 and CDR2 (germline): MNHEY, SVGEGT. Trimming stripped 4 bases from V and 1 base from J, with 14 bases between. The CDR3 spans 16 residues.

This clonotype was picked up a small number of times. The chain uses TRBV12-3 or TRBV12-4 and TRBJ2-1, with D perhaps matching TRBD1 or TRBD2 (6 bases each). The V gene lost 5 bases and the J gene lost 8 bases, with 16 bases spanning the gap. This CDR3 region has 14 residues. CDR3 bases: TGTGCCAGCAGTCCTATCTCCGGGGGCCATGAGCAGTTCTTC. Protein: CASSPISGGHEQFF.

J is TRBJ1-6 and V is TRBV7-9, with 9 bases aligning to TRBD1. The junction had 9 bases not matched to a gene; V was cut back by 3 bases and J by 9 bases. Germline V CDR1 and CDR2: SEHNR, FQNEAQ (reference sequence). CDR3 length: 16 amino acids. As DNA, the CDR3 is TGTGCCAGCAGCTTCTGGACAGGGGTCGAATTTTCACCCCTCCACTTT. Protein sequence: CASSFWTGVEFSPLHF. The whole variable domain, remainder taken from reference TRBV7-9 and TRBJ1-6, is DTGVSQNPRHKITKRGQNVTFRCDPISEHNRLYWYRQTLGQGPEFLTYFQNEAQLEKSRLLSDRFSAERPKGSFSTLEIQRTEQGDSAMYLCASSFWTGVEFSPLHFGNGTRLTVT.

This clonotype was found a few times. The chain links TRBV21-1 to TRBJ2-7; TRBD1 is the table's D call, not checked against the DNA. TRBV21-1 is flagged as a pseudogene. The CDR3 contains 17 residues. CDR3: CASSKVKGHHRGHEQYF. CDR3 DNA sequence: TGTGCCAGCAGCAAAGTTAAAGGACACCATCGAGGTCACGAGCAGTACTTC.